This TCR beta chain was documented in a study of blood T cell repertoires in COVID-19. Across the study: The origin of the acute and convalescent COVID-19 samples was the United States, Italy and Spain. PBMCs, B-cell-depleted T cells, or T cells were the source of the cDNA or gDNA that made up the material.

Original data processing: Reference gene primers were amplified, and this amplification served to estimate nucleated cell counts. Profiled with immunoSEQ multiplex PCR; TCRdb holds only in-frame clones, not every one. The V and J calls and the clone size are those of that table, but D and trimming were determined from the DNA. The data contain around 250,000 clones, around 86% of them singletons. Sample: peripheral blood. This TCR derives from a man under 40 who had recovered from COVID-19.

In nucleotides, the CDR3 is TGTGCCAGTGTCCAATCTGGGGCCAACGTCCTGACTTTC. Translation: CASVQSGANVLTF. This chain uses TRBV28 with TRBJ2-6; D unresolved. The CDR3 is made up of 13 amino acids. Trimming cost V 9 bases and J 1 base, with 7 bases left between them. CDR1 is MDHEN and CDR2 is SYDVKM in the germline V gene.